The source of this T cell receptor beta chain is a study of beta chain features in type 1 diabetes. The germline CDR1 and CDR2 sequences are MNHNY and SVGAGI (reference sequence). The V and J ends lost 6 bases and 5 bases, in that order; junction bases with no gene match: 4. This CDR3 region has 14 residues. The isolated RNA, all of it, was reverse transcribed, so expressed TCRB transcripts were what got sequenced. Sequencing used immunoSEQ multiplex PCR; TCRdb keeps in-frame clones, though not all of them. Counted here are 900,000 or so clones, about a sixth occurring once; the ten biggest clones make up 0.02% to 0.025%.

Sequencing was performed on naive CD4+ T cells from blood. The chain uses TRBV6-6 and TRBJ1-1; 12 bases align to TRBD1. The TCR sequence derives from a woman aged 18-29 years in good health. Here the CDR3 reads CASRGTGGNTEAFF. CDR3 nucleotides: TGTGCCAGCAGGGGGACAGGGGGCAATACTGAAGCTTTCTTT.